This entry concerns a single T cell receptor beta chain. No antigen is known for it. No much larger clonotype is one base removed from it; base qualities were not supplied. This sample stems from a study of sequential checkpoint blockade in melanoma (dated by TCRdb to the late 2010s). Background on the whole study: Patients were randomized 1:1 to first-line nivolumab followed by ipilimumab (arm A) or ipilimumab followed by nivolumab (arm B). Maintenance nivolumab came after both trial sequences.

Results the study describes overall, beyond this receptor: Validation of the response-prediction model combining TCR metrics and mutation burden is needed in larger, independent patient cohorts.

TCRbeta CDR3 regions were immunosequenced from genomic DNA with the immunoSEQ Assay. Prior to high-throughput sequencing, genomic DNA was amplified by bias-controlled multiplex PCR. Regarding the original processing steps: To quantify the absolute abundance of each unique TCRbeta CDR3 region, the sequences were collapsed and filtered. Clonality, defined as 1 minus Pielou's evenness, was calculated using productive rearrangements only. A previously published method was used to identify clones with significantly greater frequencies in on-treatment samples than in baseline samples. What TCRdb holds here is the immuneACCESS table cut down to in-frame rearrangements. Part of the clones is not present; checked against another copy, under half of the missing clones reflect an unresolved V gene, and the others are unexplained. V, J and clone size derive from that table, while D and trimming were established from the DNA sequence. In all, the sample holds fewer than 45,000 clones, and roughly 90% of those were seen once. The ten biggest clones cover more than 10% of the sample.

In the germline V gene (reference sequence), CDR1 corresponds to MNHNY and CDR2 to SVGAGI. Reading from cysteine to phenylalanine, the CDR3 counts 16 amino acids. Left in the record is the CDR3 DNA by itself, 48 bases read in frame from the first base. V trim: 0 bases; J trim: 0 bases; unmatched bases: 3. The treatment or condition label, read with the paper, signifies: randomized to nivolumab then ipilimumab (arm A) or the reverse (arm B). Prior DNA-damaging chemotherapy had not been received by any trial patient. On a FACS Aria II flow cytometer, live CD3+CD8+ cells that were negative for CD19 and CD56 were sorted from thawed PBMCs. Samples came from patients with melanoma in CheckMate 064, a randomized, open-label phase II trial of sequential checkpoint blockade. Leukapheresis was used to collect peripheral blood mononuclear cells, which were then purified with Ficoll-Paque and frozen in human serum with roughly 10% DMSO. Immediately after sorting, the purity of sorted blood CD3+CD8+ cells was verified to be >95%, after which DNA was extracted.

Sequencing used CD8+ T cells sorted from blood (inferred from file names), obtained from a patient given nivolumab and ipilimumab in sequence. The source is a human donor with melanoma. The rearrangement joined TRBV6-6 to TRBJ2-3, and 7 bases in between align with TRBD2. The CDR3 region reads CASSYSIGGSTDTQYF. The DNA sequence is given as TGTGCCAGCAGTTACTCGATCGGGGGGAGCACAGATACGCAGTATTTT.